These T cell receptor beta chains were read from a single sample in a study of OX40 agonist ivuxolimab in advanced cancers. Sequenced by immunoSEQ multiplex PCR; TCRdb stores in-frame clones only, minus some. The sample has 70,000 to 85,000 clones, roughly 84% seen once. The material was CD4+ or CD8+ T cells sorted from blood, obtained in a trial of the OX40 agonist ivuxolimab. The receptors stem from an adult with an advanced solid tumor such as melanoma, head and neck, liver or kidney cancer. Both conserved end residues are part of each CDR3. The D gene is left open where the match is weak. Size tells how often a clone was seen (once, few, many) or the class of an expanded clone, and some rows leave it out.

abundance | j_gene | d_gene | v_gene | CDR3aa
- | TRBJ2-1 | TRBD2 | TRBV18 | CASSLAASGEQFF
- | TRBJ2-1 | TRBD2 | TRBV6-5 | CASSGPSGRTDEQFF
- | - | - | TRBV7-3 | CASSPSRARAYEQYF
few | TRBJ1-5 | TRBD1 | TRBV10-3 | CAISGDRAGQPQHF
- | TRBJ1-2 | - | TRBV6-1 | CASSVVYGYTF
- | TRBJ1-2 | TRBD1 | TRBV7-9 | CASRLQGVTNYGYTF
- | TRBJ1-1 | - | TRBV5-1 | CASSEGVRGTEAFF
- | TRBJ1-2 | - | TRBV28 | CASSLSWGIESGYTF
- | TRBJ1-4 | TRBD1 | TRBV4-2 | CASSPGGQGEKLFF
- | TRBJ2-3 | - | TRBV2 | CASSEVRPATQYF
- | TRBJ2-7 | - | TRBV7-9 | CASSLGQAGRSYEQYF
- | TRBJ1-4 | TRBD1 | TRBV18 | CASSLDRGNEKLFF
once | TRBJ2-1 | TRBD2 | TRBV9 | CASSVDGRELSEQFF
- | TRBJ2-3 | - | TRBV6-5 | CASSYSIASDTQYF
- | TRBJ2-5 | - | TRBV6-6 | CASRNGQTRAETQYF
- | TRBJ2-7 | TRBD1 | TRBV28 | CASLRRGTGYYEQYF
- | TRBJ1-4 | - | TRBV27 | CASSGGGANEKLFF
- | TRBJ2-2 | - | TRBV9 | CASSVDAGPTGELFF
- | TRBJ1-5 | - | TRBV19 | CASSIAGDQPQHF
- | TRBJ2-7 | - | TRBV6-1 | CASSVAQGNEQYF
- | TRBJ2-1 | - | TRBV7-2 | CASSLQGSGEQFF
- | TRBJ2-2 | - | TRBV4-3 | CASSQLKDSGELFF
- | TRBJ2-2 | TRBD1 | TRBV6-5 | CASAWTGDTGELFF
- | TRBJ2-2 | - | TRBV7-2 | CASTSGVTTGELFF